The rows below give T cell receptor beta chains drawn from one sample of a study of T cell changes during pregnancy in multiple sclerosis. TCRdb keeps only in-frame clones here, not all; method: immunoSEQ multiplex PCR. The table shows 57,000 or so clones, with around 90% occurring only once. The sample in question was peripheral blood, obtained in the second trimester of pregnancy. The receptors stem from a female donor with multiple sclerosis, enrolled in a pregnancy study. CDR3s include the opening cysteine and the closing phenylalanine or tryptophan. The order of the fields is CDR3 DNA, CDR3 protein, J gene, V gene, clone size, D gene. The D gene is left open where the match is weak. A row's size may be missing; if present it is once, few, many or a size class.

DNA: TGCGCCAGCAGCCCGGGGGCAGGGGGCGTTTTCGAGCAGTACTTC
CDR3: CASSPGAGGVFEQYF
J: TRBJ2-7
V: TRBV5-1
size: -
D: TRBD1

DNA: TGTGCCAGCAGCTTGTTTCGTCAGGGAGGATACAATGAGCAGTTCTTC
CDR3: CASSLFRQGGYNEQFF
J: TRBJ2-1
V: TRBV5-4
size: once
D: -

DNA: TGTGCCAGCAGCGTAGTTGCTAGCGGGTACACCGGGGAGCTGTTTTTT
CDR3: CASSVVASGYTGELFF
J: TRBJ2-2
V: TRBV9
size: -
D: TRBD2

DNA: TGTGCCAGCAGCTTAGTTATAGGGGCCGCAAACATTCAGTACTTC
CDR3: CASSLVIGAANIQYF
J: TRBJ2-4
V: TRBV7-8
size: -
D: -

DNA: TGTGCCAGTAGTCTGTCACCCCGGGGGGCTTCCGAAAAACTGTTTTTT
CDR3: CASSLSPRGASEKLFF
J: TRBJ1-4
V: TRBV19
size: -
D: -

DNA: TGTGCCAGCAGTTACCAAAAGGGGGCGAACACTGAAGCTTTCTTT
CDR3: CASSYQKGANTEAFF
J: TRBJ1-1
V: TRBV6-5
size: -
D: TRBD1

DNA: TGCGCCAGCAGCCTACCCCGAGAGGGAGGGAATCAGCCCCAGCATTTT
CDR3: CASSLPREGGNQPQHF
J: TRBJ1-5
V: TRBV5-1
size: -
D: -

DNA: TGTGCCAGCAGTTACCGGCGGGTCGCGGGGGTTGAGCAGTTCTTC
CDR3: CASSYRRVAGVEQFF
J: TRBJ2-1
V: TRBV6-5
size: -
D: TRBD2

DNA: TGCACCAGCAGCCAAGTTGGTAGCGGGGGCCGAAGCTCCTACGAGCAGTACTTC
CDR3: CTSSQVGSGGRSSYEQYF
J: TRBJ2-7
V: TRBV1
size: -
D: -

DNA: TGTGCCAGCAGTTACGGGCCCCCGGCTTCCGAGCAGTACTTC
CDR3: CASSYGPPASEQYF
J: TRBJ2-7
V: TRBV6-5
size: -
D: -

DNA: TGTGCCAGCACGGCGGGGGGGTCAGATACGCAGTATTTT
CDR3: CASTAGGSDTQYF
J: TRBJ2-3
V: TRBV2
size: -
D: TRBD2

DNA: TGTGCCAGCAGCTTGGCCGCAACTAATGAAAAACTGTTTTTT
CDR3: CASSLAATNEKLFF
J: TRBJ1-4
V: TRBV5-6
size: -
D: -

DNA: TGTGCCAGCAGTGATTACTACCGGAGCACTGAAGCTTTCTTT
CDR3: CASSDYYRSTEAFF
J: TRBJ1-1
V: TRBV6-1
size: -
D: -

DNA: TGTGCCAGCAGCCAGGAGTATGGGGACAGGGGCACCGGGGAGCTGTTTTTT
CDR3: CASSQEYGDRGTGELFF
J: TRBJ2-2
V: TRBV13
size: once
D: TRBD1

DNA: TGTGCCAGCTCACCCCGACAGGACAGCTATGGCTACACCTTC
CDR3: CASSPRQDSYGYTF
J: TRBJ1-2
V: TRBV18
size: -
D: -

DNA: TGCGCCAGCAGCCCTTGGACAGGGGAGAGCCACGAGCAGTACTTC
CDR3: CASSPWTGESHEQYF
J: TRBJ2-7
V: TRBV5-1
size: -
D: TRBD1

DNA: TGTGCCAGCAGTTTTGAGGGGGGGAGGTACGAGCAGTACTTC
CDR3: CASSFEGGRYEQYF
J: TRBJ2-7
V: TRBV28
size: -
D: -

DNA: TGTGCCTGGAGTGTAGGGGGTGACAGGATGCAGTATTTT
CDR3: CAWSVGGDRMQYF
J: TRBJ2-3
V: TRBV30
size: -
D: -

DNA: TGTGCCAGCAGCGTCGGGGGGGGGCTGGAGACCCAGTACTTC
CDR3: CASSVGGGLETQYF
J: TRBJ2-5
V: TRBV9
size: -
D: TRBD2

DNA: TGTGCCAGCAGCTCACCTCGGGGGTTCAATGAGCAGTTCTTC
CDR3: CASSSPRGFNEQFF
J: TRBJ2-1
V: TRBV7-9
size: once
D: -

DNA: TGTGCCATCAGTGACTCAGGGACAGGGAGGAGAAACTATGGCTACACCTTC
CDR3: CAISDSGTGRRNYGYTF
J: TRBJ1-2
V: TRBV10-3
size: -
D: TRBD1

DNA: TGTGCCAGCAGCCCAGGACAGGTCAGCTCCTATAATTCACCCCTCCACTTT
CDR3: CASSPGQVSSYNSPLHF
J: TRBJ1-6
V: TRBV9
size: -
D: TRBD1

DNA: TGTGCCAGCAGCTTATCCCTAGCGGGGGGGATTACGCAGTATTTT
CDR3: CASSLSLAGGITQYF
J: TRBJ2-3
V: TRBV7-2
size: -
D: TRBD2

DNA: TGTGCCAGCAGCGTAGGAGAGATGTATGGCTACACCTTC
CDR3: CASSVGEMYGYTF
J: TRBJ1-2
V: TRBV9
size: -
D: -

DNA: TGTGCCACCAGCAGTGGAAAGGGGCAGGGGGTTGAAAAACTGTTTTTT
CDR3: CATSSGKGQGVEKLFF
J: TRBJ1-4
V: TRBV15
size: -
D: TRBD1

DNA: TGTGCCAGCACCCGGCCGGGGACAGATACGCAGTATTTT
CDR3: CASTRPGTDTQYF
J: TRBJ2-3
V: TRBV28
size: -
D: -

DNA: TGCGCCAGCAGCGCTACTAGCGGTAGCACAGATACGCAGTATTTT
CDR3: CASSATSGSTDTQYF
J: TRBJ2-3
V: TRBV4-1
size: -
D: TRBD2

DNA: TGTGCCAGCAGTTTCGGGTTTACCCAGCCCCAGCATTTT
CDR3: CASSFGFTQPQHF
J: TRBJ1-5
V: TRBV5-6
size: -
D: -

DNA: TGTGCCAGCAGCTTAGGAGCGGGGGAAACCGGGGAGCTGTTTTTT
CDR3: CASSLGAGETGELFF
J: TRBJ2-2
V: TRBV11-2
size: -
D: TRBD2

DNA: TGTGCCAGCGAACAGCCACAGGAGACCCAGTACTTC
CDR3: CASEQPQETQYF
J: TRBJ2-5
V: TRBV7-6
size: -
D: -

DNA: TGTGCCAGCAGTTTAACAGGGTGGGATGAAAAACTGTTTTTT
CDR3: CASSLTGWDEKLFF
J: TRBJ1-4
V: TRBV28
size: once
D: -

DNA: TGTGCCAGCTCACCACCAGGGGGCAGGGGAGCCTTTGAGCAGTACTTC
CDR3: CASSPPGGRGAFEQYF
J: TRBJ2-7
V: TRBV18
size: -
D: TRBD1

DNA: TGTGCCAGCAAGGAGAGTGGGTCTTCAGCGACTAACTATGGCTACACCTTC
CDR3: CASKESGSSATNYGYTF
J: TRBJ1-2
V: TRBV2
size: -
D: -

DNA: TGTGCCAGCAGCGTCAGGAGGCAGGGGACATACAATGAGCAGTTCTTC
CDR3: CASSVRRQGTYNEQFF
J: TRBJ2-1
V: TRBV11-2
size: -
D: -

DNA: TGTGCCAGCAGCGCGACAGGGGTTTTCACTGAAGCTTTCTTT
CDR3: CASSATGVFTEAFF
J: TRBJ1-1
V: TRBV9
size: -
D: TRBD1

DNA: TGCGCCAGCAGCTTTGGAGGGGGGGACTCCTACAATGAGCAGTTCTTC
CDR3: CASSFGGGDSYNEQFF
J: TRBJ2-1
V: TRBV5-1
size: once
D: -

DNA: TGTGCCAGCAGGGCCGCAAGGGGGCCACCCAATGAGCAGTTCTTC
CDR3: CASRAARGPPNEQFF
J: TRBJ2-1
V: TRBV7-6
size: -
D: TRBD1

DNA: TGTGCCAGTAGTTTGGAGGGGGCGGATGAAAAACTGTTTTTT
CDR3: CASSLEGADEKLFF
J: TRBJ1-4
V: TRBV19
size: -
D: TRBD1

DNA: TGTGCCATCAAGGGACAGGGCGGCCCTAACTATGGCTACACCTTC
CDR3: CAIKGQGGPNYGYTF
J: TRBJ1-2
V: TRBV10-3
size: once
D: TRBD1

DNA: TGTGCCAGCAGTTCACAGGGGGCGGATGGCTACACCTTC
CDR3: CASSSQGADGYTF
J: TRBJ1-2
V: TRBV6-6
size: -
D: TRBD1

DNA: TGTGCCAGCAGTCTCGACAGGGAATCTAGCGGCTACACCTTC
CDR3: CASSLDRESSGYTF
J: TRBJ1-2
V: TRBV27
size: -
D: TRBD1

DNA: TGTGCCATCAGTTCAGGAGGGATCTCTGGAAACACCATATATTTT
CDR3: CAISSGGISGNTIYF
J: TRBJ1-3
V: TRBV10-3
size: once
D: -

DNA: TGTGCCAGCAGCTTAGGGGGGGCAGATACGCAGTATTTT
CDR3: CASSLGGADTQYF
J: TRBJ2-3
V: TRBV7-3
size: -
D: TRBD2

DNA: TGTGCCAGCAGCTTAGGGAGAACCTATGGCAATCAGCCCCAGCATTTT
CDR3: CASSLGRTYGNQPQHF
J: TRBJ1-5
V: TRBV7-2
size: -
D: -

DNA: TGTGCCAGCAGTGAACGGGTAGCGGGGGGCATCGAGCAGTACTTC
CDR3: CASSERVAGGIEQYF
J: TRBJ2-7
V: TRBV6-1
size: -
D: TRBD2

DNA: TGCGCCAGCGCGGCCGAAGAGACCCAGTACTTC
CDR3: CASAAEETQYF
J: TRBJ2-5
V: TRBV5-1
size: -
D: -